This TCR beta chain was identified during a study of tumor-infiltrating lymphocytes in localized non-small cell lung cancer. Study outcomes and limitations: Available tissue quantity limited TCR sequencing to a patient subset.

This clone was observed once. Its cognate antigen is unknown. Produced via immunoSEQ multiplex PCR; TCRdb's table is partial and in-frame only. This sample has some 5,100 clones, with 81% found just once. Germline V gene data show CDR1 as SEHNR and CDR2 as FQNEAQ (reference sequence). The CDR3 runs to 15 residues. V was clipped by 7 bases and J by 7 bases; unmatched bases: 7. Sequenced material: lung tumor tissue. This rearrangement joins TRBV7-9 to TRBJ2-5; 15 bases line up with TRBD2. The origin of this receptor is a human donor with non-small cell lung cancer. The CDR3 spells CASTPSGLAGGTQYF. CDR3 DNA sequence: TGTGCCAGCACCCCCTCGGGACTAGCGGGAGGGACCCAGTACTTC.